Listed below are T cell receptor beta chains from one sample, sequenced in a study of glioma-infiltrating T cells after dendritic cell vaccination. Generated by immunoSEQ multiplex PCR, the TCRdb table keeps only in-frame clones and is missing some. Seen here are tens of thousands of clones, about 84% observed once, and the top ten hold about 8.1%. The source material was blood, sampled after dendritic cell vaccination. The receptor set was obtained from a human donor with glioblastoma. Both conserved end residues are part of each CDR3. Clone size appears in some rows only: once, few, many, or a class for an expanded clone.

abundance | v_gene | CDR3aa
once | TRBV27 | CASSWASGVVEQYF
. | TRBV5-6 | CASSDKQGALETQYF
. | TRBV2 | CASRAHAIDENGGYTF
. | TRBV7-9 | CASSLQGTGTDTQYF
. | TRBV5-1 | CASRKLAGVQETQYF
. | TRBV5-1 | CASSPGDRGYEQYF
. | TRBV29-1 | CSVAGDRAGYGYTF
once | TRBV5-4 | CASSFRPGGFSGELFF
. | TRBV6-1 | CASSDGMRVSGTDTQYF
. | TRBV6-6 | CASSYLGDSYNSPLHF
. | TRBV11-2 | CASSLDPIRTATSYEQYF
. | TRBV5-6 | CASSPGQTYTDTQYF
. | TRBV12-5 | CASQGGGLAETGELFF
once | TRBV9 | CASSGDNRNTIYF
. | TRBV30 | CAWSIRQGGEKLFF
. | TRBV7-9 | CASSPGPEAFF
. | TRBV4-2 | CASSQGAQNSPLHF
few | TRBV30 | CAWSVQGSYGYTF
. | TRBV9 | CASSVGLGGRGSYNEQFF
. | TRBV4-2 | CASSLPGTDTQYF
. | TRBV28 | CASSLATGTRVDYTF
. | TRBV12-5 | CASGLEGQPQHF